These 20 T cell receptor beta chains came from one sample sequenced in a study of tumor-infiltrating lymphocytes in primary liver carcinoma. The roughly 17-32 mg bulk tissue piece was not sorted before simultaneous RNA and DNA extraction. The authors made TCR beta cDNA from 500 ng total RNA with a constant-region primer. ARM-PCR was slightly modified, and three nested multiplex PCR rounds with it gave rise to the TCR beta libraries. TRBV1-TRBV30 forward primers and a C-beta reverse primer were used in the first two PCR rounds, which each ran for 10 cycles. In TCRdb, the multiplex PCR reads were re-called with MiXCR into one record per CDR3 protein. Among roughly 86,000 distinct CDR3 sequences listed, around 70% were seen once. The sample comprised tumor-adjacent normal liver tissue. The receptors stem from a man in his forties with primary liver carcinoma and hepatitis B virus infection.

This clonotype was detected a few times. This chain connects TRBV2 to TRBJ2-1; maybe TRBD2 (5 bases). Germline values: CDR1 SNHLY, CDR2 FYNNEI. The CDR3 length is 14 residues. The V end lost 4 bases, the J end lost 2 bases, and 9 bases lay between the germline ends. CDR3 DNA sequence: TGTGCCAGCAGTGTAGAGGGTCCCTACAATGAGCAGTTCTTC. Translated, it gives CASSVEGPYNEQFF.

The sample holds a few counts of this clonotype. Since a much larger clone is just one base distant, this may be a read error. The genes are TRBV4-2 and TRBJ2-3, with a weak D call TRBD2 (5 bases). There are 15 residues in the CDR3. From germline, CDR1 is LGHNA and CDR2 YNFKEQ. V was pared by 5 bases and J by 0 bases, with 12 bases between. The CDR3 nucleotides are TGTGCCAGCAGCGGAGGACGGGAAAGCACAGATACGCAGTATTTT. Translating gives CASSGGRESTDTQYF.

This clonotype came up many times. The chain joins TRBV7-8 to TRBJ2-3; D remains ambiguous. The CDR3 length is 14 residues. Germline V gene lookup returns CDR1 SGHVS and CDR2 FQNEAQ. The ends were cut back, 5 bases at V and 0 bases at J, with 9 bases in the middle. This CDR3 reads CASSAIPSTDTQYF. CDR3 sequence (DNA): TGTGCCAGCAGCGCAATACCAAGCACAGATACGCAGTATTTT.

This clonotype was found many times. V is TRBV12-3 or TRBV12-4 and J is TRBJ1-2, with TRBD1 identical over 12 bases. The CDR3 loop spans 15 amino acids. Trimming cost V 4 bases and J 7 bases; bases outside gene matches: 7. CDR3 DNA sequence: TGTGCCAGCAGTTCCCGGGGGGACAGGGGGCCTGGCTACACCTTC. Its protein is CASSSRGDRGPGYTF.

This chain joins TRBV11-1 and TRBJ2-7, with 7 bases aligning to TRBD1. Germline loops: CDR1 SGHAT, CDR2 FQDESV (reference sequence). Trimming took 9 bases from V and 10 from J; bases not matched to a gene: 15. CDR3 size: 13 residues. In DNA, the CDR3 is TGTGCCAGTACCCGACAGGGAATCGGCGATCAGTACTTC. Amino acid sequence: CASTRQGIGDQYF.

CDR3 amino acids: CASNVDVSYEQYF. CDR3 DNA sequence: TGTGCCAGCAATGTGGACGTCTCATACGAGCAGTACTTC. The rearrangement joins TRBV7-8 to TRBJ2-7; D gene ambiguous. V gave up 7 bases and J gave up 4 bases, with 14 bases separating them. CDR1 and CDR2 (germline): SGHVS, FQNEAQ. The CDR3 runs 13 residues.

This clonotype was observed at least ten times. CDR3 loop: CSVGTGLAGPAYF. The CDR3 nucleotides read TGCAGCGTCGGAACGGGACTAGCGGGACCGGCTTACTTC. The chain is built from TRBV29-1 and TRBJ2-7; 13 bases agree with TRBD2. With 6 bases clipped from V and 13 bases from J, the junction kept 12 bases outside the gene matches. The CDR3 has 13 residues. Germline CDR1 is SQVTM and CDR2 is ANQGSEA.

The CDR3 DNA sequence: TGCGCCACCAGTGAGGCGAGCGAGTCCGCCGCAACCCAGTACTTC. Residues: CATSEASESAATQYF. This chain uses TRBV5-1 with TRBJ2-5; D gene uncertain. V lost 9 bases, J lost 8 bases, and 26 bases lay in between. Germline loops: CDR1 SGHRS, CDR2 YFSETQ. CDR3 size: 15 residues.

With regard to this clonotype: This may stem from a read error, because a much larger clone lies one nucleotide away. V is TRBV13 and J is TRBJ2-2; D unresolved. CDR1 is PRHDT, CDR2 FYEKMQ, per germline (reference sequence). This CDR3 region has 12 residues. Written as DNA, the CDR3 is TGTGTCAGCAGCTTAAGTTTCGGGGAGCTGTTTTTT. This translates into CVSSLSFGELFF. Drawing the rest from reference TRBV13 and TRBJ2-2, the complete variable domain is AAGVIQSPRHLIKEKRETATLKCYPIPRHDTVYWYQQGPGQDPQFLISFYEKMQSDKGSIPDRFSAQQFSDYHSELNMSSLELGDSALYFCVSSLSFGELFFGEGSRLTVL.

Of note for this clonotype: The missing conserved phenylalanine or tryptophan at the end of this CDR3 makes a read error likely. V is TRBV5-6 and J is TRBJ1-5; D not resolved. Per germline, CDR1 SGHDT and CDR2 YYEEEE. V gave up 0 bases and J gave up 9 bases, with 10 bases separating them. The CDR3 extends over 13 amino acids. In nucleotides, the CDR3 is TGTGCCAGCAGCTTGGGTCGGGTACGGCCCCAGCATATT. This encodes CASSLGRVRPQHI.

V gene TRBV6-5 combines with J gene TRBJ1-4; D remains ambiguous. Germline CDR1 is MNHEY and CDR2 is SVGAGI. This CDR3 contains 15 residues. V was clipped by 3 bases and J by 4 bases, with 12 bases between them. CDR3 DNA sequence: TGTGCCAGCAGTTATTCGCCCGAACGTAATGAAAAACTGTTTTTT. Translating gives CASSYSPERNEKLFF.

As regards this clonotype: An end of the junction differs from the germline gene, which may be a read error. The chain's CDR3 is CSSSQRPYADTQYF. The DNA for the CDR3 is TGCTCCAGCAGCCAGAGACCCTACGCAGATACACAGTATTTT. The chain recombines TRBV4-1 with TRBJ2-3; D ambiguous. The CDR3 has 14 amino acids. Germline V gene lookup returns CDR1 MGHRA and CDR2 YSYEKL.

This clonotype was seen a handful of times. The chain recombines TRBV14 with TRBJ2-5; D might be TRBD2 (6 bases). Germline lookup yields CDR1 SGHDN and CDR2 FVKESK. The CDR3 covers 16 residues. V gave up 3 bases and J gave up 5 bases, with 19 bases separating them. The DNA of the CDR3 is TGTGCCAGCAGCCACCCGACTAGGAGGGATCTGGAGACCCAGTACTTC. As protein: CASSHPTRRDLETQYF.

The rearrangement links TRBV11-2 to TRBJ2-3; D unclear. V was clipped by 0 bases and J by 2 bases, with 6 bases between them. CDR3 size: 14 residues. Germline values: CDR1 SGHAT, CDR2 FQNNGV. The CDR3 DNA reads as TGTGCCAGCAGCTTAGATAGAAACACAGATACGCAGTATTTT. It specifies CASSLDRNTDTQYF.

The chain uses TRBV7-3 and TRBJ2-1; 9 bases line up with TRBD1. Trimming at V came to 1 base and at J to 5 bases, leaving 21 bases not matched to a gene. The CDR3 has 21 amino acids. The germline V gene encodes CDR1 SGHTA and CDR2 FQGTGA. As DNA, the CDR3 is TGTGCCAGCAGCTTAAGACCTTGGACAGGGGATTATCTTATGATTAACAATGAGCAGTTCTTC. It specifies CASSLRPWTGDYLMINNEQFF.

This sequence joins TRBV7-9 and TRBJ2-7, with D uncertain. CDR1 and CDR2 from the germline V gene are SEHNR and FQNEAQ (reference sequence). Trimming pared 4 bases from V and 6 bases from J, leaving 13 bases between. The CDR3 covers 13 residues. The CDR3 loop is CASSSADGCEQYF. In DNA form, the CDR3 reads TGTGCCAGCAGCTCGGCGGACGGGTGCGAGCAGTACTTC.

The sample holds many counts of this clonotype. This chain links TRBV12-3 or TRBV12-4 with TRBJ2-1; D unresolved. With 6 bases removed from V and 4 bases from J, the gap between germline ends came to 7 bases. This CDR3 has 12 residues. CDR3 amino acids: CASRDKYNEQFF. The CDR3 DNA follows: TGTGCCAGCAGAGACAAATACAATGAGCAGTTCTTC.

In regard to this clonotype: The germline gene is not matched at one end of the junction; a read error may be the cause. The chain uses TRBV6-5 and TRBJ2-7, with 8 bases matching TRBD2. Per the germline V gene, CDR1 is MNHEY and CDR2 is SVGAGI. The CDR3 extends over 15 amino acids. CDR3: CASSPSAGGPYEHYF. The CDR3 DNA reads TGTGCCAGCAGTCCTTCGGCGGGAGGTCCCTACGAGCACTACTTC.

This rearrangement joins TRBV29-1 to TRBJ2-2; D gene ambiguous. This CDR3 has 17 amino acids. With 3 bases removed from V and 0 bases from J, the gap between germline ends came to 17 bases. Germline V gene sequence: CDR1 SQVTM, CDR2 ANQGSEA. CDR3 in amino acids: CSVDPRAREPNTGELFF. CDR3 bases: TGCAGCGTTGATCCACGGGCCAGAGAGCCGAACACCGGGGAGCTGTTTTTT.

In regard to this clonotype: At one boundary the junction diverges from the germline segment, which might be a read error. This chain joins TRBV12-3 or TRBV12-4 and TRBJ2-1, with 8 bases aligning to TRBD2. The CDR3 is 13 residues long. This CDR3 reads CASSQTSANGQFF. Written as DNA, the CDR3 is TGTGCCAGCAGTCAGACTAGCGCCAATGGGCAGTTCTTC.